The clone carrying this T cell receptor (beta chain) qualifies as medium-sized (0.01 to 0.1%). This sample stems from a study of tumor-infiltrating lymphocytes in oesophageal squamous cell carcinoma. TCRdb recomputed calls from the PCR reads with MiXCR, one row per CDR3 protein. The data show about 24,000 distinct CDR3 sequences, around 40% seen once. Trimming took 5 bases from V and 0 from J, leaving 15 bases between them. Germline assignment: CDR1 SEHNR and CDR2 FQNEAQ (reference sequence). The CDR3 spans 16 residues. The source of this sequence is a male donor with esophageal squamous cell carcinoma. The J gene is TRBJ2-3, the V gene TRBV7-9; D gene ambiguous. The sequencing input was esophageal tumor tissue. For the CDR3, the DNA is TGTGCCAGCAGCCCCACCGTGATAGATAGCACAGATACGCAGTATTTT. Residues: CASSPTVIDSTDTQYF.